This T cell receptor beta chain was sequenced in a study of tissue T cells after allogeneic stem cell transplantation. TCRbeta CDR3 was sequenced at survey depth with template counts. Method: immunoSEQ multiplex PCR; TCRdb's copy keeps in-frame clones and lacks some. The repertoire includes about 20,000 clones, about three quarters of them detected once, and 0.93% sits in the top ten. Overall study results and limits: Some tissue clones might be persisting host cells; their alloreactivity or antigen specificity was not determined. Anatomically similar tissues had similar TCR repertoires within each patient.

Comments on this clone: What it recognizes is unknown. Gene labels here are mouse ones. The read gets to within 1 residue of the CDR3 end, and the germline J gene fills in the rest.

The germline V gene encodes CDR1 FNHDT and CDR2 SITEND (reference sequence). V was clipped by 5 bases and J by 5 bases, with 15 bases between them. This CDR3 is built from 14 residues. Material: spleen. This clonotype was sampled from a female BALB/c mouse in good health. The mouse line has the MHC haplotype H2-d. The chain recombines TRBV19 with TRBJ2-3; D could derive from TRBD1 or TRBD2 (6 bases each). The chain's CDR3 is CASSRAGARETLYF. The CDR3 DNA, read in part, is TGTGCCAGCAGCCGGGCGGGGGCGAGAGAAACGCTGTAT. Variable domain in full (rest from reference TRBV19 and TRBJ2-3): GGIITQTPKFLIGQEGQKLTLKCQQNFNHDTMYWYRQDSGKGLRLIYYSITENDLQKGDLSEGYDASREKKSSFSLTVTSAQKNEMAVFLCASSRAGARETLYFGSGTRLTVL.